These 9 T cell receptor beta chains were sequenced from one sample in a study of T-cell reconstitution after alpha-beta-depleted transplantation in children. Preparation of the TCRbeta library used unique molecular identifiers. TCRdb reprocessed the PCR reads via MiXCR and lists one record per CDR3 protein. This table has around 130,000 distinct CDR3 sequences, 8.5% to 10% appearing once. The sequences come from PBMCs, mostly from graft donor cells, collected 180 days after TCRalphabeta/CD19-depleted stem cell transplant. The origin of the receptors is a girl under two years old who had a stem cell transplant for combined immunodeficiency, so the T cells may come from the graft donor.

Comments on this clonotype: Its ends do not fully match the called genes, so a read error is possible. The J gene is TRBJ2-4, the V gene TRBV5-6; D is ambiguous. Germline V gene data show CDR1 as SGHDT and CDR2 as YYEEEE. The CDR3 spans 11 residues. The CDR3 reads CASGSGNSQYF. CDR3 in DNA: TGTGCCAGCGGAAGTGGGAACAGTCAGTACTTC.

The CDR3 spells CSARALAGGPVEQYF. The CDR3 DNA reads as TGCAGTGCTCGCGCCTTAGCGGGAGGGCCGGTCGAGCAGTACTTC. This sequence joins TRBV20-1 and TRBJ2-7; TRBD2 aligns across 11 bases. The CDR3 runs 15 residues. Germline assignment: CDR1 DFQATT and CDR2 SNEGSKA (reference sequence). The ends lost 5 bases at V and 6 bases at J; junction bases unmatched: 12.

The chain combines TRBV7-3 with TRBJ2-1; 14 bases are a match to TRBD2. From germline, CDR1 is SGHTA and CDR2 FQGTGA. CDR3 length: 15 amino acids. V shed 3 bases, J shed 8 bases, and the junction held 3 bases outside the gene matches. This chain's CDR3 is CASSFGLAGGYEQFF. The DNA for the CDR3 is TGTGCCAGCAGCTTTGGACTAGCGGGAGGCTATGAGCAGTTCTTC.

This clonotype came up a few times. This sequence joins TRBV5-6 and TRBJ2-1, with D unclear. From germline, CDR1 is SGHDT and CDR2 YYEEEE. The CDR3 spans 13 residues. Between the trimmed V and J ends, which lost 0 bases and 8 bases, there was a span of 9 bases. CDR3 DNA sequence: TGTGCCAGCAGCTTGGGGCCCCCGGATGAGCAGTTCTTC. Translation gives CASSLGPPDEQFF.

This clonotype was seen a handful of times. The chain uses TRBV20-1 and TRBJ2-7; D is undetermined. The germline V gene encodes CDR1 DFQATT and CDR2 SNEGSKA (reference sequence). The CDR3 consists of 13 residues. V dropped 1 base and J dropped 4 bases, with 11 bases sitting between them. This chain's CDR3 is CSARGQKRYEQYF. Written as DNA, the CDR3 is TGCAGTGCTAGAGGGCAGAAGCGTTACGAGCAGTACTTC.

The chain carries TRBV6-1 and TRBJ2-5; 7 bases align to TRBD1. CDR1 is MNHNS, CDR2 SASEGT, per germline. The V segment lost 7 bases and the J segment 6 bases; nucleotides outside the gene matches: 8. The CDR3 extends over 13 amino acids. CDR3 coding DNA: TGTGCCAGCAACCGAGAGGGGGCGAAGACCCAGTACTTC. It specifies CASNREGAKTQYF.

This clonotype has a handful of counts. V gene TRBV7-8 combines with J gene TRBJ2-3, with D uncertain. The CDR3 loop spans 15 amino acids. The germline V gene has CDR1 SGHVS and CDR2 FQNEAQ. V gave up 5 bases and J gave up 1 base, with 13 bases separating them. CDR3 nucleotides: TGTGCCAGCAGCCCAAGACCGATTCGCACAGATACGCAGTATTTT. Translated: CASSPRPIRTDTQYF.

For this clonotype: One base away lies a much larger clone, so this may be a sequencing read error. The chain carries TRBV6-1 and TRBJ2-7, with 11 bases aligning to TRBD2. CDR1 and CDR2 from the germline V gene are MNHNS and SASEGT. The CDR3 totals 14 residues. CDR3: CASSLGTSGYEQHF. CDR3 DNA sequence: TGTGCCAGCAGTCTCGGGACTAGCGGTTACGAGCAGCACTTC.

Only a few counts were recorded for this clonotype. The chain uses TRBV7-8 and TRBJ1-4; tentative D call: TRBD1 (6 bases). CDR3 length: 13 amino acids. V was cut by 5 bases and J by 8 bases, with 12 bases left in between. The germline V gene has CDR1 SGHVS and CDR2 FQNEAQ. DNA for the CDR3: TGTGCCAGCAGCCCCTGGGGGGGCGAAAAACTGTTTTTT. Residues: CASSPWGGEKLFF.